This T cell receptor (beta chain) came from a study of tumour-infiltrating T cells in Burkitt lymphoma (TCRdb year 2020). About the full investigation: All epidemiological subtypes of Burkitt lymphoma were represented in the cohort, which was made up of 82 patients. TCR repertoire data were compared against clinical outcome, and productive clonality predicted overall survival and progression-free survival independently of established prognostic factors such as age at diagnosis. What the study reported, not specific to this receptor: Several public clonotypes were found to be shared across numerous Burkitt lymphoma patients, which suggests a shared tumour neoantigen selection that is absent from diffuse large B-cell lymphoma.

Notes on this clone: Its antigen is not yet known. No clone much larger than this one lies a single base away; base qualities are absent.

The library was made by the immunoSEQ multiplex PCR assay. TCRdb stores this immuneACCESS table with in-frame sequences only. Part of the clones is absent; in the studies checked, under half of the shortfall reflects unresolved V genes, and no reason is known for the rest. Counted in this sample were about 3,300 clones; 13% of them appeared once. The ten largest clones represent roughly 8% of the sample. Spanning cysteine to phenylalanine, the CDR3 consists of 16 amino acids. Solely the CDR3 DNA is kept, with 48 bases framed from the first base. For this chain, trimming is 0 bases at the V end and 2 bases at the J end, and the number of junction bases without a gene match is 5. Reading the germline V gene gives CDR1 SGHRS and CDR2 YFSETQ.

This chain joins TRBV5-1 to TRBJ2-7, and 10 bases in between align with TRBD1. The sequencing input was tumor tissue. This TCR derives from a human donor with Burkitt lymphoma. The CDR3: CASSLVGTGVTYEQYF. The DNA sequence is TGCGCCAGCAGCTTGGTGGGGACAGGGGTCACCTACGAGCAGTACTTC.